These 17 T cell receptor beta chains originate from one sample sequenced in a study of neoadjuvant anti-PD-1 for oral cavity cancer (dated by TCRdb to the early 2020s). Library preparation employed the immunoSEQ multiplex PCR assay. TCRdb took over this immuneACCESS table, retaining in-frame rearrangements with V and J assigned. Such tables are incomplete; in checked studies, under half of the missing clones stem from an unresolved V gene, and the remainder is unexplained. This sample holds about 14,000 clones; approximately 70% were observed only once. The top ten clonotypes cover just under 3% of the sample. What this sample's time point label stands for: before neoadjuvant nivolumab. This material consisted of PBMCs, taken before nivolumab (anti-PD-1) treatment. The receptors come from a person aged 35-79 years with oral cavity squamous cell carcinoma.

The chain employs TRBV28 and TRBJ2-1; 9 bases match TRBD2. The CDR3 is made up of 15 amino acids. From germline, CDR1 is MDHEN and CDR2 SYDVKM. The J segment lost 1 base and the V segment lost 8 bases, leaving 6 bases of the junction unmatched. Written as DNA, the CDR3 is TGTGCCAGCCGAACCCTAGCGGGGTCCTACAATGAGCAGTTCTTC. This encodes CASRTLAGSYNEQFF.

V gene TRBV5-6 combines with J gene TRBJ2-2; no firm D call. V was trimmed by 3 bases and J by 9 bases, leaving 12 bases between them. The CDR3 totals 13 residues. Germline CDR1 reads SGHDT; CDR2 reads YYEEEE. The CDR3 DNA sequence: TGTGCCAGCAGCTATCCCAATGCATGGGAGCTGTTTTTT. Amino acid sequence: CASSYPNAWELFF.

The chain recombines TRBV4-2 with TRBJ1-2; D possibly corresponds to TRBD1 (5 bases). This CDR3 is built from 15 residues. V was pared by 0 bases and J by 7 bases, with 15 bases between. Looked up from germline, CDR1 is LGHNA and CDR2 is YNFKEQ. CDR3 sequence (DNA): TGTGCCAGCAGCCAAGATCGGGGGGATGGGGCTGGCTACACCTTC. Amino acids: CASSQDRGDGAGYTF.

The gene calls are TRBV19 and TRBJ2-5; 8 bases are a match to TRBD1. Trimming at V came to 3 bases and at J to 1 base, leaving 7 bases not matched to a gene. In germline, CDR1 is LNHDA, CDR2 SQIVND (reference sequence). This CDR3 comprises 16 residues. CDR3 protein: CASSMWTGRIQETQYF. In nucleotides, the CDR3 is TGTGCCAGTAGTATGTGGACAGGGAGGATCCAAGAGACCCAGTACTTC.

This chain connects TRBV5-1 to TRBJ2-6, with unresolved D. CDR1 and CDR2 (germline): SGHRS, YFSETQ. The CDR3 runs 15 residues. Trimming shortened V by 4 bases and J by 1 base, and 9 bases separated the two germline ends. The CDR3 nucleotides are TGCGCCAGCAGCCCCATACTGTCTGGGGCCAACGTCCTGACTTTC. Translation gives CASSPILSGANVLTF.

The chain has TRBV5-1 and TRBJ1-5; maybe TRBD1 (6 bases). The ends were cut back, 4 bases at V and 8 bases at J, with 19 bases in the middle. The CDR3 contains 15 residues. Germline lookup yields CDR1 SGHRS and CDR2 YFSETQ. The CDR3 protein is CASSIGQFTREPQHF. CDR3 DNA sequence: TGCGCCAGCAGCATAGGACAGTTCACTAGGGAGCCCCAGCATTTT.

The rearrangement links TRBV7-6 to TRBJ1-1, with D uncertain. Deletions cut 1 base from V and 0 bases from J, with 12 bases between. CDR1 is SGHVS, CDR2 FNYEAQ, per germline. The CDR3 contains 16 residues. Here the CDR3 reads CASSLVAGIMNTEAFF. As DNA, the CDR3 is TGTGCCAGCAGCTTAGTCGCGGGGATTATGAACACTGAAGCTTTCTTT.

The CDR3 spells CSVEAAGLNTGELFF. The CDR3 DNA reads as TGCAGCGTTGAAGCGGCAGGACTGAACACCGGGGAGCTGTTTTTT. The V and J genes are TRBV29-1 and TRBJ2-2; weak D call: TRBD2 (5 bases). V lost 1 base, J lost 1 base, and 10 bases lay in between. Germline-derived CDR1 and CDR2 are SQVTM and ANQGSEA. The CDR3 totals 15 residues.

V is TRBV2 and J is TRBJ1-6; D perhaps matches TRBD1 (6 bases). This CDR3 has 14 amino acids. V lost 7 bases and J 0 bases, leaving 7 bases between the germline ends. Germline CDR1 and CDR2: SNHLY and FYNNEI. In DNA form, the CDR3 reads TGTGCCAGCACGGACAGCTCCTATAATTCACCCCTCCACTTT. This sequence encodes CASTDSSYNSPLHF.

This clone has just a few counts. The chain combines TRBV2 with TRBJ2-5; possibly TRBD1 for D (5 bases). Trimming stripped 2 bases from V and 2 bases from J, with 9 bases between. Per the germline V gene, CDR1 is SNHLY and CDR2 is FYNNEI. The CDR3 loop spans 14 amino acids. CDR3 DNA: TGTGCCAGCAGTGAAAGGGGCAGGCAAGAGACCCAGTACTTC. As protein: CASSERGRQETQYF.

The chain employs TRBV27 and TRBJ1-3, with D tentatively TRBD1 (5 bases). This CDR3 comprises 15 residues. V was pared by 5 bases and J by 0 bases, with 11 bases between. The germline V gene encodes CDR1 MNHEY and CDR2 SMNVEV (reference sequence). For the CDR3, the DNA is TGTGCCAGCAGTGCTACAGGAATCTCTGGAAACACCATATATTTT. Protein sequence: CASSATGISGNTIYF.

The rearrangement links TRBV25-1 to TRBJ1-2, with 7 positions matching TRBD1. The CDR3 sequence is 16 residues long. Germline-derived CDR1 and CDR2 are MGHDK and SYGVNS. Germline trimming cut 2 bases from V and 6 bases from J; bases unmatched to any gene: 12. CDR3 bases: TGTGCCAGCAGTGAACTAGGGACAGAGTATTTTGATGGCTACACCTTC. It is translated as CASSELGTEYFDGYTF.

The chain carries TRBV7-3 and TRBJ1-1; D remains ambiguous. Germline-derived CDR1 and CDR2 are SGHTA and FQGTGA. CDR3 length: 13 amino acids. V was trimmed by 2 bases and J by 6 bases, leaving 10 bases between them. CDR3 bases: TGTGCCAGCAGCTTAGGAGGGATCGCTGAAGCTTTCTTT. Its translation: CASSLGGIAEAFF.

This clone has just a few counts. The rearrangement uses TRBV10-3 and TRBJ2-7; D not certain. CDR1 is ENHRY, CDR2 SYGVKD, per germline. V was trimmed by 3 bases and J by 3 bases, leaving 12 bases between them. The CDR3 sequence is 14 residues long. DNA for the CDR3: TGTGCCATCAGTGAAGCCCCAGGTGTCTACGAGCAGTACTTC. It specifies CAISEAPGVYEQYF.

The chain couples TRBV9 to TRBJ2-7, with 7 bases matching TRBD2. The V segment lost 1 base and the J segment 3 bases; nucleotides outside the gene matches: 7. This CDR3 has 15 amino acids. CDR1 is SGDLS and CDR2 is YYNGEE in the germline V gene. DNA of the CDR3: TGTGCCAGCAGCGTAAGTCCGGGAGGAATCTACGAGCAGTACTTC. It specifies CASSVSPGGIYEQYF.

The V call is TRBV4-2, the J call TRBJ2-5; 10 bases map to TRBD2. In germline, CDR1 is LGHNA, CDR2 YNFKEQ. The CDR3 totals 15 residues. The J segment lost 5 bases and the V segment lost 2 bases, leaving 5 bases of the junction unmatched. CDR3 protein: CASSQLAGGVETQYF. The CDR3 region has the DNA TGTGCCAGCAGCCAATTAGCGGGAGGAGTGGAGACCCAGTACTTC.

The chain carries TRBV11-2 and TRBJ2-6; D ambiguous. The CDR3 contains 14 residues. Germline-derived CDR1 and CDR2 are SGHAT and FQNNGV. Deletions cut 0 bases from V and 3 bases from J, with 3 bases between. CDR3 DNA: TGTGCCAGCAGCTTAGATCGTGGGGCCAACGTCCTGACTTTC. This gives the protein CASSLDRGANVLTF.